This T cell receptor beta chain comes out of a study of blood T cells in healthy people across ages. Germline assignment: CDR1 LGHNA and CDR2 YSLEER. This CDR3 spans 13 amino acids. V lost 0 bases to trimming and J lost 11 bases; unmatched junction nucleotides: 4. This clonotype has only a few counts. Those donating, healthy Caucasian individuals from Russia, were aged roughly 6 to 90. PCR was performed a second time for about 6 to 12 cycles using a sample-barcoded 5' primer and a J-beta primer mix. TCRdb analysed the 5' RACE reads with MiXCR anew, one entry per CDR3 protein. In the table there are around 870,000 distinct CDR3 sequences, more than 25% of which are singletons.

Specimen: blood. This clonotype was obtained from an elderly woman in good health. This sequence joins TRBV4-3 and TRBJ2-5; 9 bases match TRBD2. This CDR3 reads CASSQDHLAGQYF. DNA of the CDR3: TGCGCCAGCAGCCAAGATCACCTAGCGGGGCAGTACTTC.